Below are 31 T cell receptor beta chains sequenced from a single sample in a study of cytomegalovirus exposure and HLA in healthy donors. PCR was performed using 60 Vbeta and 13 Jbeta primers. The repertoire was sequenced with immunoSEQ multiplex PCR; TCRdb's copy has only in-frame clones and lacks some. The sample has around 140,000 clones; roughly three fifths are singletons. Sequencing input: PBMCs. The receptors were sampled from an older woman in good health and CMV-seronegative.

J is TRBJ2-1 and V is TRBV11-2; 11 bases agree with TRBD2. V trimming: 2 bases; J trimming: 0 bases; junction bases outside the gene matches: 3. This CDR3 contains 17 residues. The germline V gene has CDR1 SGHAT and CDR2 FQNNGV. The CDR3 DNA is TGTGCCAGCAGCTTAAGGACTAGCGGGTACTCCTACAATGAGCAGTTCTTC. Protein sequence: CASSLRTSGYSYNEQFF. Full variable domain (rest looked up from reference TRBV11-2 and TRBJ2-1): EAGVAQSPRYKIIEKRQSVAFWCNPISGHATLYWYQQILGQGPKLLIQFQNNGVVDDSQLPKDRFSAERLKGVDSTLKIQPAKLEDSAVYLCASSLRTSGYSYNEQFFGPGTRLTVL.

The chain employs TRBV19 and TRBJ1-2; 9 bases agree with TRBD1. The germline V gene encodes CDR1 LNHDA and CDR2 SQIVND (reference sequence). The length of the CDR3 is 13 residues. J gave up 8 bases and V 5 bases, and 6 bases lay outside the gene matches. The DNA of the CDR3 is TGTGCCAGTAGTTACAGGGGGCGCCGGGGCTACACCTTC. Amino acid sequence: CASSYRGRRGYTF.

This rearrangement joins TRBV5-6 to TRBJ2-7, with D possibly matching TRBD2 (6 bases). The CDR3 totals 16 residues. Germline CDR1 reads SGHDT; CDR2 reads YYEEEE. Trimming removed 0 bases from V and 3 bases from J, with 16 bases in between. Here the CDR3 reads CASSLALPGGGYEQYF. The CDR3 DNA reads as TGTGCCAGCAGCTTGGCCCTCCCCGGGGGTGGCTACGAGCAGTACTTC.

The chain recombines TRBV7-2 with TRBJ1-4, with D possibly matching TRBD1 (5 bases). Per germline, CDR1 SGHTA and CDR2 FQGNSA. The germline V and J ends were trimmed by 6 bases and 4 bases, with 6 bases remaining between them. The CDR3 consists of 12 residues. The CDR3: CASRGGNEKLFF. Written as DNA, the CDR3 is TGTGCCAGCAGGGGGGGTAATGAAAAACTGTTTTTT.

This clone was counted between two and nine times. This chain uses TRBV28 with TRBJ1-5; the match to TRBD1 covers 8 bases. The junction had 17 bases not matched to a gene; V was cut back by 6 bases and J by 7 bases. Germline assignment: CDR1 MDHEN and CDR2 SYDVKM. The CDR3 consists of 17 residues. CDR3 amino acids: CASSPNPTGGRYQPQHF. Here the CDR3 DNA reads TGTGCCAGCAGCCCAAACCCTACAGGGGGACGATACCAGCCCCAGCATTTT.

The count of this clone is one. The chain employs TRBV5-1 and TRBJ2-7; 7 bases align to TRBD2. V gave up 2 bases and J gave up 4 bases; unmatched junction bases: 3. The CDR3 totals 13 residues. Germline CDR1 is SGHRS and CDR2 is YFSETQ. CDR3 bases: TGCGCCAGCAGCTTTGGGGGGGATTACGAGCAGTACTTC. It specifies CASSFGGDYEQYF. Full variable domain (outside the CDR3, taken from reference TRBV5-1 and TRBJ2-7): KAGVTQTPRYLIKTRGQQVTLSCSPISGHRSVSWYQQTPGQGLQFLFEYFSETQRNKGNFPGRFSGRQFSNSRSEMNVSTLELGDSALYLCASSFGGDYEQYFGPGTRLTVT.

The gene calls are TRBV7-2 and TRBJ2-7, with D maybe TRBD2 (5 bases). CDR1 and CDR2 (germline): SGHTA, FQGNSA. The length of the CDR3 is 13 residues. V gave up 3 bases and J gave up 3 bases, with 9 bases separating them. As DNA, the CDR3 is TGTGCCAGCAGCTTGGACTGGGGCTACGAGCAGTACTTC. Translating it yields CASSLDWGYEQYF.

This clone was seen a few times. The CDR3 loop is CASSSKASRFMNTEAFF. In DNA form, the CDR3 reads TGTGCCAGCAGCTCCAAAGCCTCCAGGTTCATGAACACTGAAGCTTTCTTT. V usage is TRBV13 and J usage is TRBJ1-1; D is ambiguous. This CDR3 is 17 amino acids long. Trimming shortened V by 4 bases and J by 0 bases, and 18 bases separated the two germline ends. Germline CDR1 PRHDT, CDR2 FYEKMQ (reference sequence).

The V gene is TRBV27, the J gene TRBJ1-1, with D possibly being TRBD1 (5 bases). This CDR3 is built from 14 residues. The V and J ends lost 3 bases and 2 bases respectively, with 10 bases between them. CDR1 and CDR2 from the germline V gene are MNHEY and SMNVEV (reference sequence). The chain's CDR3 is CASSFSGLNTEAFF. The CDR3 nucleotides are TGTGCCAGCAGTTTCTCGGGACTTAACACTGAAGCTTTCTTT.

The rearrangement links TRBV7-3 to TRBJ2-2; 11 nucleotides line up with TRBD2. With V trimmed by 3 bases and J by 7 bases, 7 bases remained unmatched. Per the germline V gene, CDR1 is SGHTA and CDR2 is FQGTGA. This CDR3 contains 16 residues. CDR3 in DNA: TGTGCCAGCAGCTTTAGCGGGAGGGCCCCCAGCGGGGAGCTGTTTTTT. This gives the protein CASSFSGRAPSGELFF.

The chain is built from TRBV5-1 and TRBJ2-2, with TRBD2 as a possible D gene (6 bases). This CDR3 contains 15 residues. Germline CDR1 and CDR2: SGHRS and YFSETQ. V dropped 5 bases and J dropped 6 bases, with 17 bases sitting between them. CDR3 sequence: CASSRRGGFAGELFF. The CDR3 DNA follows: TGCGCCAGCAGTCGGAGGGGCGGGTTCGCCGGGGAGCTGTTTTTT.

With respect to this clone: Other nucleotide sequences in the sample specify the same CDR3. This chain links TRBV7-2 with TRBJ2-4; tentative D call: TRBD2 (6 bases). V lost 7 bases and J lost 9, with 19 bases in between. Germline values: CDR1 SGHTA, CDR2 FQGNSA. CDR3 length equals 14 residues. The CDR3 region is CASTPGLKAFIQYF. In nucleotides, the CDR3 is TGTGCCAGCACCCCGGGACTGAAGGCTTTCATTCAGTACTTC. The whole variable domain, filled in from reference TRBV7-2 and TRBJ2-4, reads GAGVSQSPSNKVTEKGKDVELRCDPISGHTALYWYRQSLGQGLEFLIYFQGNSAPDKSGLPSDRFSAERTGGSVSTLTIQRTQQEDSAVYLCASTPGLKAFIQYFGAGTRLSVL.

Concerning this clone: Other DNA sequences in this sample translate to the same CDR3. The chain recombines TRBV5-1 with TRBJ1-2; possible D gene TRBD1, 6 bases. Trimming pared 0 bases from V and 5 bases from J, leaving 8 bases between. The V gene's germline CDR1 is SGHRS and CDR2 YFSETQ. There are 13 residues in the CDR3. The CDR3 region is CASSLEGDYGYTF. CDR3 DNA sequence: TGCGCCAGCAGCTTGGAGGGGGATTATGGCTACACCTTC.

V and J are TRBV7-8 and TRBJ2-3; 9 bases agree with TRBD2. The CDR3 is 16 amino acids. Germline CDR1 reads SGHVS; CDR2 reads FQNEAQ. Trimming at V came to 1 base and at J to 8 bases, leaving 10 bases not matched to a gene. The CDR3 loop reads CASSLGLAERGVTQYF. CDR3 nucleotides: TGTGCCAGCAGCTTAGGACTAGCGGAGCGGGGGGTTACGCAGTATTTT. Combining the CDR3 with reference TRBV7-8 and TRBJ2-3 gives the whole variable domain GAGVSQSPRYKVAKRGQDVALRCDPISGHVSLFWYQQALGQGPEFLTYFQNEAQLDKSGLPSDRFFAERPEGSVSTLKIQRTQQEDSAVYLCASSLGLAERGVTQYFGPGTRLTVL.

This clone was found a few times. Within the sample, other DNA sequences also encode this same CDR3. For the CDR3, the DNA is TGCGCCAGCAGCCCCGGGACAGGGATTAACTATGGCTACACCTTC. This encodes CASSPGTGINYGYTF. The chain recombines TRBV5-1 with TRBJ1-2; 9 bases map to TRBD1. The CDR3 sequence is 15 residues long. Germline-derived CDR1 and CDR2 are SGHRS and YFSETQ. The trim removed 4 bases at V and 1 base at J, leaving 5 bases unmatched.

The chain uses TRBV5-1 and TRBJ1-1; no firm D call. Germline-derived CDR1 and CDR2 are SGHRS and YFSETQ. The CDR3 is 12 residues long. The ends were cut back, 3 bases at V and 11 bases at J, with 14 bases in the middle. The CDR3 loop is CASSSGRDPAFF. CDR3 nucleotide sequence: TGCGCCAGCAGCTCTGGCCGGGATCCGGCTTTCTTT.

This clone was counted a few times. The chain joins TRBV7-2 to TRBJ2-7; 8 nucleotides line up with TRBD2. The V gene end was trimmed by 5 bases and the J gene end by 5 bases; junction bases not matched to a gene: 11. The germline V gene has CDR1 SGHTA and CDR2 FQGNSA. The CDR3 runs to 15 residues. DNA for the CDR3: TGTGCCAGCAGCCTCAGCGGGAGCCCTCGCCACGAGCAGTACTTC. Translation: CASSLSGSPRHEQYF. The complete variable domain, with remaining parts taken from reference TRBV7-2 and TRBJ2-7, reads GAGVSQSPSNKVTEKGKDVELRCDPISGHTALYWYRQSLGQGLEFLIYFQGNSAPDKSGLPSDRFSAERTGGSVSTLTIQRTQQEDSAVYLCASSLSGSPRHEQYFGPGTRLTVT.

This clone showed up just a few times. This chain connects TRBV5-4 to TRBJ2-1; unclear D gene. Trimming removed 4 bases from V and 8 bases from J, with 13 bases in between. Looked up from germline, CDR1 is SGHNT and CDR2 is YYREEE (reference sequence). This CDR3 contains 13 residues. The CDR3 coding sequence is TGTGCCAGCAGCATCGAGCCAAACGATGAGCAGTTCTTC. Protein: CASSIEPNDEQFF.

This rearrangement joins TRBV5-1 to TRBJ2-7, with TRBD2 matching 8 bases. V was clipped by 3 bases and J by 0 bases; unmatched bases: 8. Per the germline V gene, CDR1 is SGHRS and CDR2 is YFSETQ. The CDR3 consists of 16 residues. The CDR3: CASSSLAGGSSYEQYF. CDR3 nucleotides: TGCGCCAGCAGCTCCCTGGCGGGGGGAAGCTCCTACGAGCAGTACTTC.

The chain combines TRBV7-8 with TRBJ2-5; D possibly corresponds to TRBD2 (6 bases). The CDR3 covers 16 residues. Germline-derived CDR1 and CDR2 are SGHVS and FQNEAQ. Trimming shortened V by 1 base and J by 3 bases, and 15 bases separated the two germline ends. CDR3: CASSLGGLATKETQYF. In nucleotides, the CDR3 is TGTGCCAGCAGCTTAGGAGGCCTAGCGACTAAAGAGACCCAGTACTTC.

This chain joins TRBV18 and TRBJ2-7; no reliable D call. V was cut by 0 bases and J by 0 bases, with 9 bases left in between. The V gene's germline CDR1 is KGHSH and CDR2 LQKENI. The CDR3 has 15 amino acids. The CDR3, as DNA: TGTGCCAGCTCACCACCCCCTAGTATCTCCTACGAGCAGTACTTC. Amino acids: CASSPPPSISYEQYF.

The gene calls are TRBV5-1 and TRBJ2-2, with TRBD1 as a possible D gene (6 bases). The CDR3 has 14 amino acids. Germline V gene sequence: CDR1 SGHRS, CDR2 YFSETQ. Trimming took off 1 base at V and 3 bases at J, with 7 bases between the two ends. CDR3 sequence reads: CASSLNRDTGELFF. CDR3 nucleotides: TGCGCCAGCAGCTTGAACAGGGACACCGGGGAGCTGTTTTTT.

The rearrangement joins TRBV2 to TRBJ1-1; 10 bases align to TRBD1. Germline V gene sequence: CDR1 SNHLY, CDR2 FYNNEI. The V segment lost 1 base and the J segment 5 bases; nucleotides outside the gene matches: 7. The length of the CDR3 is 16 residues. The CDR3 region has the DNA TGTGCCAGCAGTGAAGTGGGGACAGGGGTGGGTACTGAAGCTTTCTTT. It translates to CASSEVGTGVGTEAFF. Full variable domain (remainder filled in from reference TRBV2 and TRBJ1-1): EPEVTQTPSHQVTQMGQEVILRCVPISNHLYFYWYRQILGQKVEFLVSFYNNEISEKSEIFDDQFSVERPDGSNFTLKIRSTKLEDSAMYFCASSEVGTGVGTEAFFGQGTRLTVV.

V is TRBV7-3 and J is TRBJ2-5; TRBD2 agrees at 8 bases. The CDR3 extends over 15 amino acids. Trimming removed 4 bases from V and 5 bases from J; junction bases left unmatched: 9. CDR1 and CDR2 (germline): SGHTA, FQGTGA. The CDR3 protein is CASSSPGLAGETQYF. The CDR3 nucleotides read TGTGCCAGCAGCTCCCCCGGACTAGCAGGGGAGACCCAGTACTTC.

V and J are TRBV10-3 and TRBJ2-1, with 12 nucleotides matching TRBD2. Germline V gives CDR1 ENHRY, CDR2 SYGVKD. The CDR3 length is 17 residues. After removal of 4 bases from V and 9 bases from J, the junction contained 13 bases not matched to a gene. The CDR3 DNA reads TGTGCCATCAGTGGGAGACTAGCGGGGGTCCCCCAGGGTGAGCAGTTCTTC. It specifies CAISGRLAGVPQGEQFF.

The J gene is TRBJ2-1, the V gene TRBV27; 13 nucleotides line up with TRBD2. CDR3 size: 16 residues. With 4 bases clipped from V and 10 bases from J, the junction kept 10 bases outside the gene matches. The germline V gene encodes CDR1 MNHEY and CDR2 SMNVEV (reference sequence). Here the CDR3 reads CASSSLRLAGGREQFF. CDR3 in DNA: TGTGCCAGCAGTTCCCTACGACTAGCGGGGGGCCGGGAGCAGTTCTTC.

V usage is TRBV7-2 and J usage is TRBJ2-5; TRBD2 aligns across 11 bases. This CDR3 spans 18 amino acids. CDR1 SGHTA and CDR2 FQGNSA come from the germline V gene. V dropped 1 base and J dropped 5; count of bases not matched to a gene: 12. The CDR3 is CASSLGGVSGGAKETQYF. For the CDR3, the DNA is TGTGCCAGCAGCTTAGGAGGGGTTAGCGGGGGGGCCAAGGAGACCCAGTACTTC.

A few counts support this clone. In DNA, the CDR3 is TGTGCCAGCAGCTTAAACGGCGGGAGTAAGCCCGAGGAGCTGTTTTTT. Protein: CASSLNGGSKPEELFF. This chain connects TRBV7-2 to TRBJ2-2; 7 bases match TRBD2. The J segment lost 10 bases and the V segment lost 2 bases, leaving 13 bases of the junction unmatched. This CDR3 is built from 16 residues. CDR1 is SGHTA and CDR2 is FQGNSA in the germline V gene.

This sequence joins TRBV5-1 and TRBJ2-3; the match to TRBD2 covers 13 bases. This CDR3 has 17 amino acids. V trimming: 3 bases; J trimming: 5 bases; junction bases outside the gene matches: 9. CDR1 is SGHRS, CDR2 YFSETQ, per germline. The CDR3 DNA is TGCGCCAGCAGCTATGAACCACTAGCGGGAGGGGGAGATACGCAGTATTTT. It encodes CASSYEPLAGGGDTQYF.

The chain is built from TRBV27 and TRBJ1-2, with 7 bases aligning to TRBD1. The CDR3 sequence is 13 residues long. Germline CDR1 MNHEY, CDR2 SMNVEV (reference sequence). V lost 6 bases and J lost 5; bases outside the gene matches: 6. As DNA, the CDR3 is TGTGCCAGCAGGAGGGGACAGCTATATGGCTACACCTTC. Translating it yields CASRRGQLYGYTF.

V usage is TRBV2 and J usage is TRBJ2-2; weak D call: TRBD1 (6 bases). This CDR3 is 13 amino acids long. From germline, CDR1 is SNHLY and CDR2 FYNNEI. Trimming shortened V by 7 bases and J by 8 bases, and 14 bases separated the two germline ends. CDR3 region: CASISTGLGELFF. CDR3 sequence (DNA): TGTGCCAGCATTTCAACAGGGTTAGGGGAGCTGTTTTTT.